Here is one T cell receptor beta chain with its context. The antigen is not known. Only in-frame clones appear in the TCRdb table, and some are missing; sequencing was by immunoSEQ multiplex PCR. The table shows under 750 clones, with roughly 79% occurring only once. The data originate from a study of primary melanoma T cells and metastatic recurrence. Study information: Tumors were T2–T4 primary melanomas thicker than 1 mm. Regarding the study as a whole: Combined with tumor thickness, T-cell fraction reportedly beat other histopathological additions. Suggested, not shown: primary melanomas can contain effective antitumor T cells.

CDR1 SQVTM and CDR2 ANQGSEA come from the germline V gene. This CDR3 spans 13 amino acids. The V and J ends lost 5 bases and 2 bases, in that order; junction bases with no gene match: 5. This TCR was recovered from a human donor with melanoma. Source material: melanoma tumor tissue. V and J are TRBV29-1 and TRBJ1-1, with TRBD1 matching over 7 bases. The CDR3 DNA follows: TGCAGCGTTAGAAGACAGGGAAACACTGAAGCTTTCTTT. Protein: CSVRRQGNTEAFF.